The entry that follows covers one T cell receptor (beta chain) sequence. The V and J ends lost 6 bases and 11 bases, in that order; junction bases with no gene match: 14. CDR3 length: 15 amino acids. The source of the sample is a study of blood T cells in healthy people across ages. Using a J-beta primer mix together with a sample-barcoded 5' primer, a second PCR was run for roughly 6 to 12 cycles. TCRdb re-called the 5' RACE reads with MiXCR, one entry per CDR3 protein. Among about a million distinct CDR3 sequences listed, around two fifths were seen once. V gene TRBV12-3 or TRBV12-4 combines with J gene TRBJ2-5; 11 bases are a match to TRBD1. This TCR came from a man aged 18 to 29 in good health. Sequencing was done on a sample of blood. The CDR3 loop is CASRGDWTGGNEQYF. CDR3 DNA sequence: TGTGCCAGCAGGGGTGACTGGACAGGGGGCAATGAGCAGTACTTC.